The 17 T cell receptor beta chains below all came from one sample that was sequenced in a study of Ad26.COV2.S vaccination and SARS-CoV-2 variants. Treatment meaning: 15 to 20 received Ad26.COV2.S at low or high dose, single or two shots; about 5 received placebo; per-sample allocation not given. Collection of samples fell on day 63 after the first vaccine or placebo injection. Here immunoSEQ multiplex PCR was the method, and the copy in TCRdb shows in-frame clones only, minus some. Of a few hundred thousand clones in the sample, roughly 85% were seen once. Sequences were derived from peripheral blood, sampled in a trial of Ad26.COV2.S vaccine versus placebo. Receptors originate from a person between 18 and 65 years old who received the Ad26.COV2.S COVID-19 vaccine or a placebo.

This clone was observed a few times. The chain joins TRBV27 to TRBJ2-1; 7 bases match TRBD1. The germline V gene has CDR1 MNHEY and CDR2 SMNVEV (reference sequence). V shed 4 bases, J shed 1 base, and the junction held 1 base outside the gene matches. The CDR3 extends over 14 amino acids. The CDR3 protein is CASSYRGSYNEQFF. DNA of the CDR3: TGTGCCAGCAGTTACAGGGGTTCCTACAATGAGCAGTTCTTC.

The chain has TRBV5-4 and TRBJ1-2; TRBD1 agrees at 7 bases. The trim removed 5 bases at V and 7 bases at J, leaving 8 bases unmatched. The CDR3 covers 13 residues. Germline CDR1 and CDR2: SGHNT and YYREEE (reference sequence). For the CDR3, the DNA is TGTGCCAGCAGATTTGACAGGGTAGCTGGCTACACCTTC. Translating gives CASRFDRVAGYTF.

J is TRBJ2-1 and V is TRBV10-3; D remains unclear. The CDR3 extends over 11 amino acids. Germline V lookup: CDR1 ENHRY, CDR2 SYGVKD. The V end was cut by 8 bases, the J end by 5 bases, with 7 bases between. The DNA of the CDR3 is TGTGCCATCCGATCCCACAATGAGCAGTTCTTC. This translates into CAIRSHNEQFF.

The chain combines TRBV7-9 with TRBJ1-1; 8 nucleotides line up with TRBD1. CDR3 length equals 15 residues. The V gene's germline CDR1 is SEHNR and CDR2 FQNEAQ (reference sequence). J was trimmed by 1 base and V by 0 bases; bases with no gene match: 1. The CDR3 loop is CASSLAGQGNTEAFF. In DNA, the CDR3 is TGTGCCAGCAGCTTAGCCGGACAGGGGAACACTGAAGCTTTCTTT.

The chain employs TRBV5-4 and TRBJ2-7; a weak D match, TRBD1 (6 bases). Germline CDR1 SGHNT, CDR2 YYREEE (reference sequence). The CDR3 is made up of 13 amino acids. V was cut by 3 bases and J by 3 bases, with 10 bases left in between. CDR3 amino acids: CASSSGQIYEQYF. Written as DNA, the CDR3 is TGTGCCAGCAGCTCCGGACAGATCTACGAGCAGTACTTC.

DNA of the CDR3: TGCGCCAGCAGCTTGGGAGATGCCGGGGAGCTGTTTTTT. It is translated as CASSLGDAGELFF. The J gene is TRBJ2-2, the V gene TRBV5-1; D is unresolved. V was pared by 0 bases and J by 6 bases, with 6 bases between. The germline gives CDR1 SGHRS, CDR2 YFSETQ. The CDR3 totals 13 residues.

This clone is a singleton in its sample. The V and J genes are TRBV5-1 and TRBJ2-1; no definite D call. The CDR3 runs 13 residues. Deletions cut 4 bases from V and 2 bases from J, with 7 bases between. The germline V gene encodes CDR1 SGHRS and CDR2 YFSETQ. The CDR3 DNA reads TGCGCCAGCAGCCGCGAGCCCTACAATGAGCAGTTCTTC. This translates into CASSREPYNEQFF.

This clone appeared once. The rearrangement links TRBV2 to TRBJ2-7; D might be TRBD2 (6 bases). CDR3 size: 13 residues. Germline V gene sequence: CDR1 SNHLY, CDR2 FYNNEI. With 6 bases removed from V and 4 bases from J, the gap between germline ends came to 13 bases. The CDR3: CASSGGLLYEQYF. CDR3 nucleotide sequence: TGTGCCAGCAGCGGGGGACTTCTATACGAGCAGTACTTC. Full variable domain (rest looked up from reference TRBV2 and TRBJ2-7): EPEVTQTPSHQVTQMGQEVILRCVPISNHLYFYWYRQILGQKVEFLVSFYNNEISEKSEIFDDQFSVERPDGSNFTLKIRSTKLEDSAMYFCASSGGLLYEQYFGPGTRLTVT.

This sequence joins TRBV15 and TRBJ2-1; 8 positions match TRBD2. Germline assignment: CDR1 LNHNV and CDR2 YYDKDF (reference sequence). With V trimmed by 2 bases and J by 8 bases, 8 bases remained unmatched. This CDR3 is 15 amino acids long. CDR3 sequence (DNA): TGTGCCACCAGCAGATCGACTAGCGCGGGGGATGAGCAGTTCTTC. Its protein is CATSRSTSAGDEQFF.

To note about this clone: Relative to the germline gene, one junction end is altered; a read error may explain this. The rearrangement joins TRBV9 to TRBJ2-1; D tentatively reads TRBD1 or TRBD2 (5 bases each). The CDR3 sequence is 16 residues long. Germline V lookup: CDR1 SGDLS, CDR2 YYNGEE. This CDR3 is CASSVDGDRSYNEQLF. In nucleotides, the CDR3 is TGTGCCAGCAGCGTAGACGGGGACCGCTCCTACAATGAGCAGCTCTTC.

The V and J genes are TRBV2 and TRBJ1-1; a possible D gene is TRBD1 (6 bases). CDR1 SNHLY and CDR2 FYNNEI come from the germline V gene. This CDR3 is built from 14 residues. Trimming stripped 4 bases from V and 3 bases from J, with 12 bases between. The CDR3 DNA sequence: TGTGCCAGCAGTGTGGGGGGGCGTTACACTGAAGCTTTCTTT. Its translation: CASSVGGRYTEAFF.

The gene calls are TRBV5-1 and TRBJ1-4, with TRBD1 as a possible D gene (6 bases). CDR1 is SGHRS, CDR2 YFSETQ, per germline. V lost 4 bases and J 8 bases, leaving 12 bases between the germline ends. The CDR3 is made up of 13 amino acids. The CDR3 DNA sequence: TGCGCCAGCAGCACCAGGGGAGAGGAAAAACTGTTTTTT. Its translation: CASSTRGEEKLFF.

This clone has just a few counts. This chain uses TRBV27 with TRBJ2-5; 7 bases agree with TRBD1. The CDR3 consists of 15 residues. With V trimmed by 6 bases and J by 2 bases, 9 bases remained unmatched. From germline, CDR1 is MNHEY and CDR2 SMNVEV (reference sequence). CDR3: CASRKAGTVQETQYF. CDR3 nucleotides: TGTGCCAGCAGAAAAGCCGGGACAGTTCAAGAGACCCAGTACTTC.

The chain combines TRBV9 with TRBJ2-1; 8 positions match TRBD2. There are 16 residues in the CDR3. Trimming took 4 bases from V and 9 from J; bases not matched to a gene: 15. CDR1 SGDLS and CDR2 YYNGEE come from the germline V gene. The CDR3 coding sequence is TGTGCCAGCAGCCCAGCGGGGCGGGGGGCCTACGGTGAGCAGTTCTTC. It codes for CASSPAGRGAYGEQFF.

The CDR3 spells CASSPTGVETQYF. For the CDR3, the DNA is TGTGCCAGCTCACCGACAGGGGTAGAGACCCAGTACTTC. V is TRBV18 and J is TRBJ2-5; the match to TRBD1 covers 8 bases. The CDR3 totals 13 residues. V lost 3 bases, J lost 4 bases, and 1 base stayed unmatched. Germline-derived CDR1 and CDR2 are KGHSH and LQKENI.

This chain uses TRBV19 with TRBJ2-1; 10 bases map to TRBD2. The CDR3 is 15 amino acids. CDR1 and CDR2 (germline): LNHDA, SQIVND (reference sequence). With 4 bases clipped from V and 7 bases from J, the junction kept 7 bases outside the gene matches. The CDR3 nucleotides are TGTGCCAGTAGTAGGGGGGCTAGCGGGAGAAATGAGCAGTTCTTC. It yields the protein CASSRGASGRNEQFF.

The table lists this clone with a few counts. The CDR3 bases are TGTGCCAGCAGCCGGAACCTGGGGGGCACCGGAGCTTTCTTT. It encodes CASSRNLGGTGAFF. The V gene is TRBV14, the J gene TRBJ1-1, with D maybe TRBD1 (6 bases). Germline loops: CDR1 SGHDN, CDR2 FVKESK. Between the trimmed V and J ends, which lost 4 bases and 10 bases, there was a span of 19 bases. The CDR3 contains 14 residues.